This is a list of T cell receptor beta chains from one sample in a study of T cell changes during pregnancy in multiple sclerosis. The method was immunoSEQ multiplex PCR; TCRdb's version includes in-frame clones alone and lacks a portion of them. The data show tens of thousands of clones, with roughly 92% seen just once and 3.5% to 4.5% held by the top ten. This specimen was peripheral blood, taken after pregnancy. These receptors all come from a female donor in good health, enrolled as a control in a pregnancy study. Each CDR3 is given with its conserved first and last residue. Fields, in order: CDR3 DNA, CDR3 protein, D gene, J gene, V gene, clone size. A D gene is named only where the DNA matches it firmly. Size is stated for part of the rows, as once, few or many counts, or as a class when the clone is expanded.

CDR3nt: TGCGCCAGCTCCGATAGCGGGGGGGCGAGCACCGGGGAGCTGTTTTTT
CDR3aa: CASSDSGGASTGELFF
d_gene: TRBD2
j_gene: TRBJ2-2
v_gene: TRBV23-1
abundance: once

CDR3nt: TGTGCCAGCAGTGACGGTCATGAGGCCGGGGAGCTGTTTTTT
CDR3aa: CASSDGHEAGELFF
d_gene: NA
j_gene: TRBJ2-2
v_gene: TRBV6-4
abundance: NA

CDR3nt: TGTGCCAGCAGCTTTGGGGCCACTGAAGCTTTCTTT
CDR3aa: CASSFGATEAFF
d_gene: NA
j_gene: TRBJ1-1
v_gene: TRBV11-3
abundance: NA

CDR3nt: TGTGCCATCAGTGAAGGGCGACAGGGGAAAAGGAACACTGAAGCTTTCTTT
CDR3aa: CAISEGRQGKRNTEAFF
d_gene: TRBD1
j_gene: TRBJ1-1
v_gene: TRBV10-3
abundance: NA

CDR3nt: TGTGCCAGCAGTTTACAAGGGGCAAGTGGCTACACCTTC
CDR3aa: CASSLQGASGYTF
d_gene: NA
j_gene: TRBJ1-2
v_gene: TRBV28
abundance: NA

CDR3nt: TGTGCCAGTAGTATCGCCGTTCGGACTTATTCACCCCTCCACTTT
CDR3aa: CASSIAVRTYSPLHF
d_gene: NA
j_gene: TRBJ1-6
v_gene: TRBV19
abundance: NA

CDR3nt: TGTGCCAGTAGTATATCCCCTAGCGGAACGAACTACGAGCAGTACTTC
CDR3aa: CASSISPSGTNYEQYF
d_gene: TRBD2
j_gene: TRBJ2-7
v_gene: TRBV19
abundance: NA

CDR3nt: TGTGCCATCAGTGAGGGGACAGGGAGGTCCATATATTTT
CDR3aa: CAISEGTGRSIYF
d_gene: TRBD1
j_gene: TRBJ1-3
v_gene: TRBV10-3
abundance: NA

CDR3nt: TGTGCCAGCAGCGCTAGCGGGGGGGCTCTCAATGAGCAGTTCTTC
CDR3aa: CASSASGGALNEQFF
d_gene: TRBD2
j_gene: TRBJ2-1
v_gene: TRBV9
abundance: NA

CDR3nt: TGTGCCAGCGGCGGGGGGGCCGAAGAGACCCAGTACTTC
CDR3aa: CASGGGAEETQYF
d_gene: TRBD2
j_gene: TRBJ2-5
v_gene: TRBV11-2
abundance: NA

CDR3nt: TGTGCCAGCAGCTTTTTGCGGGGTAGGAGCTCCTACGAGCAGTACTTC
CDR3aa: CASSFLRGRSSYEQYF
d_gene: NA
j_gene: TRBJ2-7
v_gene: TRBV11-2
abundance: NA

CDR3nt: TGTGCCAGCAGAATCCAGGGTTCAGATACGCAGTATTTT
CDR3aa: CASRIQGSDTQYF
d_gene: NA
j_gene: TRBJ2-3
v_gene: TRBV6-1
abundance: NA

CDR3nt: TGTGCCAGCAGGATTACAGGGGGCGCGATCGGCTACACCTTC
CDR3aa: CASRITGGAIGYTF
d_gene: TRBD1
j_gene: TRBJ1-2
v_gene: TRBV27
abundance: NA

CDR3nt: TGTGCCAGCAGCCTAGCGGGTAATTCCGGGGAGCTGTTTTTT
CDR3aa: CASSLAGNSGELFF
d_gene: TRBD2
j_gene: TRBJ2-2
v_gene: TRBV4-2
abundance: NA

CDR3nt: TGTGCCAGCAGTTTTGGGGGGACCAGCAATCAGCCCCAGCATTTT
CDR3aa: CASSFGGTSNQPQHF
d_gene: NA
j_gene: TRBJ1-5
v_gene: TRBV28
abundance: NA

CDR3nt: TGTGCCAGCAGCAGGTCCGGGAACTCTGGAAACACCATATATTTT
CDR3aa: CASSRSGNSGNTIYF
d_gene: NA
j_gene: TRBJ1-3
v_gene: TRBV9
abundance: NA

CDR3nt: TGTGCCAGCAGCTTAGTAGACAGGGCCGCAACTAATGAAAAACTGTTTTTT
CDR3aa: CASSLVDRAATNEKLFF
d_gene: TRBD1
j_gene: TRBJ1-4
v_gene: TRBV7-9
abundance: NA

CDR3nt: TGTGCCAGCAGTGAAGCGCGGGGGGAGGGCTACACCTTC
CDR3aa: CASSEARGEGYTF
d_gene: NA
j_gene: TRBJ1-2
v_gene: TRBV2
abundance: NA

CDR3nt: TGTGCCAGCAGTTTTACATTAGCGGGGCGACCCTCCTACGAGCAGTACTTC
CDR3aa: CASSFTLAGRPSYEQYF
d_gene: TRBD2
j_gene: TRBJ2-7
v_gene: TRBV28
abundance: NA

CDR3nt: TGTGCCAGCAGTCTAGCGGGGAACACCGGGGAGCTGTTTTTT
CDR3aa: CASSLAGNTGELFF
d_gene: TRBD2
j_gene: TRBJ2-2
v_gene: TRBV9
abundance: NA

CDR3nt: TGTGCCAGCAGCGCTAGCGGATTCTCCTACGAGCAGTACTTC
CDR3aa: CASSASGFSYEQYF
d_gene: TRBD2
j_gene: TRBJ2-7
v_gene: TRBV28
abundance: NA

CDR3nt: TGTGCCAGCAGTCAGACCGGGACAGGGCATGGCTACACCTTC
CDR3aa: CASSQTGTGHGYTF
d_gene: TRBD1
j_gene: TRBJ1-2
v_gene: TRBV27
abundance: NA

CDR3nt: TGTGCCAGCAGTTTAAATTTAAGGGGACTAGGCGGCTACACCTTC
CDR3aa: CASSLNLRGLGGYTF
d_gene: NA
j_gene: TRBJ1-2
v_gene: TRBV28
abundance: NA

CDR3nt: TGTGCCAGCAGTTTGGGGGGACTGGTCTCCTACAATGAGCAGTTCTTC
CDR3aa: CASSLGGLVSYNEQFF
d_gene: NA
j_gene: TRBJ2-1
v_gene: TRBV28
abundance: NA

CDR3nt: TGTGCCAGCAGTACCGGGACTAGCGGGGACTCTAGCACAGATACGCAGTATTTT
CDR3aa: CASSTGTSGDSSTDTQYF
d_gene: TRBD2
j_gene: TRBJ2-3
v_gene: TRBV5-4
abundance: NA

CDR3nt: TGTGCCAGCAGCGTAGTCCCGGGAGAAGGGGTCGGGGAGCTGTTTTTT
CDR3aa: CASSVVPGEGVGELFF
d_gene: NA
j_gene: TRBJ2-2
v_gene: TRBV9
abundance: NA

CDR3nt: TGTGCCAGCAGTTTACTAGCGGGATCCTACGAGCAGTACTTC
CDR3aa: CASSLLAGSYEQYF
d_gene: TRBD2
j_gene: TRBJ2-7
v_gene: TRBV28
abundance: NA

CDR3nt: TGTGCCAGCAGCTCCACTAGCGGGGGCTACAATGAGCAGTTCTTC
CDR3aa: CASSSTSGGYNEQFF
d_gene: TRBD2
j_gene: TRBJ2-1
v_gene: TRBV7-2
abundance: NA